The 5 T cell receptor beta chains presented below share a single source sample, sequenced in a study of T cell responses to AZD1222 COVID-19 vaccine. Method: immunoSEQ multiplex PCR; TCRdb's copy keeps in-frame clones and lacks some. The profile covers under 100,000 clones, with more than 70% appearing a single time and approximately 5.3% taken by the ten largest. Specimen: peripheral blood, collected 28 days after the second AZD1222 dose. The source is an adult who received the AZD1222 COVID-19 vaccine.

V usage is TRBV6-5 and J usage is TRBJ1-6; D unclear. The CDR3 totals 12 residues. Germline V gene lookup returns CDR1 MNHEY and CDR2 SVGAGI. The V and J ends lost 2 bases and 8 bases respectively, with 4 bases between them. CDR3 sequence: CASSYRDSPLHF. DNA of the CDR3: TGTGCCAGCAGTTACAGGGATTCACCCCTCCACTTT.

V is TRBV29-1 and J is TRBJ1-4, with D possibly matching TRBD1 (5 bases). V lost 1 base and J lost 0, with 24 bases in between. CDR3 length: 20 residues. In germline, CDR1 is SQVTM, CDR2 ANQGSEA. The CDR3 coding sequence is TGCAGCGTTGAAGGGCTGGTGGGACTCATGACTCGGGCAACTAATGAAAAACTGTTTTTT. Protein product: CSVEGLVGLMTRATNEKLFF.

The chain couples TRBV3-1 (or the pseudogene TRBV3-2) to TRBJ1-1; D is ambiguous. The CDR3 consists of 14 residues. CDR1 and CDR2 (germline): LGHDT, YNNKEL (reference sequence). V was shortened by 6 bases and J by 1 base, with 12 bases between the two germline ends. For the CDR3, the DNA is TGTGCCAGCAGTCGCATAAGTCCGAACACTGAAGCTTTCTTT. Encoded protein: CASSRISPNTEAFF.

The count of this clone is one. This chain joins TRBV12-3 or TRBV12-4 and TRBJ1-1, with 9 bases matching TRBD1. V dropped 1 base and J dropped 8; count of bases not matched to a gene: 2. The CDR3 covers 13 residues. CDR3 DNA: TGTGCCAGCAGTTTAGGGACAGGGGCAGAAGCTTTCTTT. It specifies CASSLGTGAEAFF.

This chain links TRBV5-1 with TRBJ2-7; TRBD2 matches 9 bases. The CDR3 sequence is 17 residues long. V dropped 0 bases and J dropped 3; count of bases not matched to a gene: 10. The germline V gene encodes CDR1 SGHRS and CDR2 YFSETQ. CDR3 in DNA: TGCGCCAGCAGCTTGGAGTTTTTTAGCGGGGGAGACTACGAGCAGTACTTC. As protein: CASSLEFFSGGDYEQYF.